This T cell receptor (beta chain) comes out of a study of CD8 T cells in ankylosing spondylitis. V gave up 2 bases and J gave up 6 bases, with 8 bases separating them. CDR3 length equals 13 residues. Germline-derived CDR1 and CDR2 are SEHNR and FQNEAQ (reference sequence). This clonotype was counted between two and nine times. Its antigen is currently unknown. One entry per CDR3 protein results from TCRdb running MiXCR on the 5' RACE reads. The data show 670,000 or so distinct CDR3 sequences, roughly 19% seen once. Study-level results: A TCR beta motif of fewer than ten highly homologous variants appeared characteristic of ankylosing spondylitis blood.

Sequencing was carried out using blood, either unsorted or a sorted T cell fraction (not recorded which). The receptor was isolated from a male donor with ankylosing spondylitis. The chain carries TRBV7-9 and TRBJ2-1; D gene ambiguous. CDR3 coding DNA: TGTGCCAGCAGCTTACAGGCCCGCAATGAGCAGTTCTTC. Translated: CASSLQARNEQFF.